This T cell receptor (beta chain) was observed in a study of identical twins. Broader study findings: Out-of-frame alpha sequences shared by twins showed excess low generation probability. Cross-sectional statistical analysis, not tracking of the same donors, underpinned the conclusions.

This clonotype was counted many times. As yet, its antigen is unknown. Using its own MiXCR run on the 5' RACE reads, TCRdb lists one record per CDR3 protein. The data contain under 300,000 distinct CDR3 sequences, 9.5% to 15% of them singletons. This CDR3 comprises 15 residues. V was trimmed by 4 bases and J by 3 bases, leaving 13 bases between them. CDR1 is SGHRS and CDR2 is YFSETQ in the germline V gene. These data were also reused for a study on yellow fever vaccine responses in identical twins. This second study notes: Twins reportedly showed a vaccine T cell response that seemed partly convergent and partly personalized.

What was sequenced was memory (CD45RO+) T cells sorted from blood. The source is a woman under 30 in good health. The chain recombines TRBV5-1 with TRBJ2-2; D is uncertain. CDR3 nucleotides: TGCGCCAGCAGCCCGGAAGGTTGGGACACCGGGGAGCTGTTTTTT. Protein product: CASSPEGWDTGELFF. Complete variable domain (other parts from reference TRBV5-1 and TRBJ2-2): KAGVTQTPRYLIKTRGQQVTLSCSPISGHRSVSWYQQTPGQGLQFLFEYFSETQRNKGNFPGRFSGRQFSNSRSEMNVSTLELGDSALYLCASSPEGWDTGELFFGEGSRLTVL.